The 15 T cell receptor beta chains below were found in one sample sequenced in a study of blood T cells in healthy people across ages. The authors ran a second PCR of roughly 6 to 12 cycles using a sample-barcoded 5' primer and a J-beta primer mix. Each CDR3 protein is one row after TCRdb ran MiXCR on the 5' RACE reads. This table has 700,000 or so distinct CDR3 sequences, around a fifth appearing once. The sample taken for sequencing was blood. These receptors all stem from a man aged 65 to 79 in good health.

A few counts support this clonotype. V usage is TRBV6-5 and J usage is TRBJ1-1; D remains ambiguous. The germline V gene encodes CDR1 MNHEY and CDR2 SVGAGI. Trimming pared 7 bases from V and 7 bases from J, leaving 10 bases between. This CDR3 region has 11 residues. This chain's CDR3 is CASTGYIEAFF. As DNA, the CDR3 is TGTGCCAGCACGGGGTATATTGAAGCTTTCTTT.

The table lists this clonotype with a few counts. J is TRBJ2-3 and V is TRBV12-3 or TRBV12-4; D is uncertain. The CDR3 sequence is 12 residues long. The V gene lost 6 bases and the J gene lost 5 bases, with 9 bases spanning the gap. The DNA of the CDR3 is TGTGCCAGCAGCCAACCCGAAGATACGCAGTATTTT. This encodes CASSQPEDTQYF.

This rearrangement joins TRBV12-3 or TRBV12-4 to TRBJ1-6; maybe TRBD1 (6 bases). The V gene lost 10 bases and the J gene lost 1 base, with 8 bases spanning the gap. This CDR3 spans 13 amino acids. In DNA form, the CDR3 reads TGTGCCATAGGACAGTCCTATAATTCACCCCTCCACTTT. Translated, it gives CAIGQSYNSPLHF.

The V gene is TRBV30, the J gene TRBJ2-3, with TRBD2 matching over 9 bases. The CDR3 length is 15 residues. Germline assignment: CDR1 GTSNPN and CDR2 SVGIG (reference sequence). The trim removed 3 bases at V and 4 bases at J, leaving 8 bases unmatched. The CDR3 bases are TGTGCCTGGAGGCTTAGCGGGAGCGGGGCAGATACGCAGTATTTT. Encoded protein: CAWRLSGSGADTQYF.

V and J are TRBV5-1 and TRBJ2-3; tentatively, D is TRBD1 (7 bases). V was cut by 4 bases and J by 2 bases, with 11 bases left in between. Germline V gene lookup returns CDR1 SGHRS and CDR2 YFSETQ. CDR3 size: 14 residues. The CDR3 coding sequence is TGCGCCAGCAGCCAGGGGGGCCCCACAGATACGCAGTATTTT. Amino acid sequence: CASSQGGPTDTQYF.

This clonotype was detected only a few times. The J gene is TRBJ1-5, the V gene TRBV2; perhaps TRBD1 as D (5 bases). The germline CDR1 and CDR2 sequences are SNHLY and FYNNEI. V was pared by 8 bases and J by 7 bases, with 15 bases between. CDR3 length equals 13 residues. CDR3 DNA: TGTGCCAGCTCTCCCGTGGGGGGGCAGCCCCAGCATTTT. This codes for CASSPVGGQPQHF. The full variable domain, rest sourced from reference TRBV2 and TRBJ1-5, is EPEVTQTPSHQVTQMGQEVILRCVPISNHLYFYWYRQILGQKVEFLVSFYNNEISEKSEIFDDQFSVERPDGSNFTLKIRSTKLEDSAMYFCASSPVGGQPQHFGDGTRLSIL.

This clonotype was counted only a few times. The chain has TRBV2 and TRBJ1-5; a weak D match, TRBD1 (5 bases). Germline CDR1 and CDR2: SNHLY and FYNNEI. The CDR3 length is 13 residues. Trimming stripped 7 bases from V and 0 bases from J, with 7 bases between. The CDR3 loop is CASKGDSNQPQHF. The CDR3 DNA reads as TGTGCCAGCAAAGGGGATAGCAATCAGCCCCAGCATTTT.

The chain uses TRBV6-2 or TRBV6-3 and TRBJ1-1, with unresolved D. The V gene's germline CDR1 is MNHEY and CDR2 SVGEGT. The CDR3 is made up of 10 amino acids. Trimming cost V 6 bases and J 7 bases, with 6 bases left between them. The CDR3 sequence is CASRQSEAFF. The CDR3 DNA reads as TGTGCCAGCAGGCAGAGTGAAGCTTTCTTT.

The gene calls are TRBV24-1 and TRBJ1-2; unclear D gene. V lost 4 bases, J lost 8 bases, and 13 bases lay in between. The CDR3 runs 13 residues. Germline V gene data show CDR1 as KGHDR and CDR2 as SFDVKD. The CDR3 sequence: CATSDSSRGGYTF. DNA of the CDR3: TGTGCCACCAGTGACTCCAGTCGTGGAGGCTACACCTTC.

This clonotype was counted at least ten times. CDR3: CASSIGGQANTGELFF. CDR3 nucleotides: TGTGCCAGCAGCATAGGGGGGCAGGCGAACACCGGGGAGCTGTTTTTT. The V gene is TRBV5-5, the J gene TRBJ2-2; possibly TRBD1 or TRBD2 for D (6 bases each). CDR3 size: 16 residues. Trimming pared 4 bases from V and 0 bases from J, leaving 13 bases between. The germline gives CDR1 SGHKS, CDR2 YYEKEE (reference sequence).

This clonotype was observed a handful of times. This chain links TRBV7-2 with TRBJ1-5; D ambiguous. Trimming took 1 base from V and 6 from J, leaving 10 bases between them. CDR1 SGHTA and CDR2 FQGNSA come from the germline V gene. The CDR3 runs 14 residues. CDR3 coding DNA: TGTGCCAGCAGCTTAGTCGGAGGGCGTCAGCCCCAGCATTTT. Translated, it gives CASSLVGGRQPQHF.

V and J are TRBV4-3 and TRBJ2-1; a weak D match, TRBD2 (5 bases). Per germline, CDR1 LGHNA and CDR2 YSLEER. This CDR3 spans 17 amino acids. V lost 0 bases and J lost 8, with 20 bases in between. CDR3 sequence: CASSQEVGTSNADEQFF. The CDR3 nucleotides read TGCGCCAGCAGCCAAGAGGTGGGCACTAGTAATGCGGATGAGCAGTTCTTC.

This clonotype was recorded a few times. This chain links TRBV20-1 with TRBJ2-7; D gene ambiguous. Trimming stripped 3 bases from V and 0 bases from J, with 12 bases between. The CDR3 totals 14 residues. CDR1 is DFQATT, CDR2 SNEGSKA, per germline (reference sequence). The chain's CDR3 is CSASRRSRSYEQYF. The CDR3 DNA sequence: TGCAGTGCTAGCAGAAGATCCCGCTCCTACGAGCAGTACTTC.

V gene TRBV7-9 combines with J gene TRBJ2-3; tentative D call: TRBD2 (5 bases). In germline, CDR1 is SEHNR, CDR2 FQNEAQ (reference sequence). The CDR3 contains 16 residues. Trimming cost V 2 bases and J 1 base, with 13 bases left between them. Here the CDR3 DNA reads TGTGCCAGCAGCTTATTCTCCGCGAGGGGCACAGATACGCAGTATTTT. Translation gives CASSLFSARGTDTQYF.

This clonotype was picked up a small number of times. This sequence joins TRBV11-2 and TRBJ2-1; 7 bases agree with TRBD1. CDR3 length: 14 amino acids. Losses at the gene ends were 4 bases for V and 6 bases for J; bases not matched to a gene: 6. Germline V gene data show CDR1 as SGHAT and CDR2 as FQNNGV. CDR3 DNA: TGTGCCAGCAGCTCGACAGGGCCGGGCAATGAGCAGTTCTTC. Residues: CASSSTGPGNEQFF.